The present T cell receptor beta chain was sequenced within a study of beta chain features in type 1 diabetes. Study overall: In age, gender and cell yields, patients were similar to healthy donors.

This clone was seen a handful of times. Its antigen is currently unknown. Sequenced material consisted of expressed TCRB transcripts (all of the isolated RNA was reverse transcribed). Clones were sequenced by immunoSEQ multiplex PCR, and TCRdb holds only the in-frame ones, with some missing. The table shows 300,000 to 400,000 clones, with around 13% occurring only once. Study outcomes and limitations: HLA influence on TCRB rearrangement stayed unresolved here. When Type 1 diabetes patients were examined, their TCRB CDR3s proved moderately but significantly shorter in all four CD4+ subsets.

After removal of 2 bases from V and 8 bases from J, the junction contained 5 bases not matched to a gene. Germline lookup yields CDR1 MGHDK and CDR2 SYGVNS. The CDR3 covers 13 residues. What was sequenced was naive CD4+ T cells from blood. V is TRBV25-1 and J is TRBJ2-7; TRBD1 matches at 8 bases. The source of this sequence is a man in his late teens or twenties in good health. The CDR3 DNA follows: TGTGCCAGCAGTGAAGGGACAGGTCCCAAGCAGTACTTC. Protein product: CASSEGTGPKQYF.